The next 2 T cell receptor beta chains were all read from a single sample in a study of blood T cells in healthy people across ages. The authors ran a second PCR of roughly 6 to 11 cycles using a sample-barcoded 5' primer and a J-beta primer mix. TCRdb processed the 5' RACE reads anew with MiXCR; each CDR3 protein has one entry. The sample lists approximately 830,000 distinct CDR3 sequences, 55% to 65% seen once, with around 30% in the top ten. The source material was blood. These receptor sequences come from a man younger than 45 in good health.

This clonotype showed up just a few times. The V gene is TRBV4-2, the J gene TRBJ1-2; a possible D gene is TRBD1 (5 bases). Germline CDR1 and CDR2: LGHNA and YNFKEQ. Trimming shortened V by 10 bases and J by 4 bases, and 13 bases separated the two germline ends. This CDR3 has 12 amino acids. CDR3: CATEGPTYGYTF. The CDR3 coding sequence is TGTGCCACGGAGGGACCGACCTATGGCTACACCTTC.

For the CDR3, the DNA is TGCAGTGCCAACCGGCGGGGGACAGGGAACTCTGATACGCAGTATTTT. This gives the protein CSANRRGTGNSDTQYF. This chain links TRBV20-1 with TRBJ2-3; 9 nucleotides agree with TRBD1. The CDR3 extends over 16 amino acids. The germline V gene has CDR1 DFQATT and CDR2 SNEGSKA (reference sequence). V lost 6 bases, J lost 6 bases, and 16 bases stayed unmatched.